The 32 T cell receptor beta chains presented below share a single source sample, sequenced in a study of vaccination and CD4 T cells after COVID-19. What these receptors recognize is not known. The treatment is: approximately nine-day PBMC culture with coronavirus spike peptide pools or control peptides (ViraFEST assay). Researchers used the Oncomine TCR Beta short-read assay to sequence DNA from cultured CD4+ T cells. TCRdb reprocessed the PCR reads with MiXCR, giving one entry per CDR3 protein. The data show 9,500 to 15,000 distinct CDR3 sequences, more than 50% seen once. The source material was CD4+ T cells from blood, cultured in vitro. These receptors were collected from a human donor who had recovered from COVID-19.

The V gene is TRBV2, the J gene TRBJ2-2, with D tentatively TRBD1 (5 bases). Trimming left V 5 bases short and J 5 bases short, with 15 bases between. Per the germline V gene, CDR1 is SNHLY and CDR2 is FYNNEI. This CDR3 is built from 15 residues. The CDR3 bases are TGTGCCAGCAGTCAACTGGGGCATCGGACCGGGGAGCTGTTTTTT. This codes for CASSQLGHRTGELFF.

This chain links TRBV15 with TRBJ2-1; 9 nucleotides line up with TRBD2. Trimming cost V 1 base and J 7 bases; bases outside gene matches: 8. Germline V CDR1 and CDR2: LNHNV, YYDKDF (reference sequence). The CDR3 loop spans 16 amino acids. The CDR3 DNA reads as TGTGCCACCAGCAGAGCCATAGCGGGAGAAGAGAATGAGCAGTTCTTC. As protein: CATSRAIAGEENEQFF.

This clonotype was found once. The rearrangement links TRBV20-1 to TRBJ2-7; 11 bases line up with TRBD2. This CDR3 comprises 13 residues. Germline V lookup: CDR1 DFQATT, CDR2 SNEGSKA (reference sequence). V shed 5 bases and J 7 bases; nucleotides not matched to a gene: 7. For the CDR3, the DNA is TGCAGTGCTCTACGACTAGCGGGAAGGGAGCAGTACTTC. Its protein is CSALRLAGREQYF.

This chain connects TRBV7-2 to TRBJ2-5; 8 nucleotides align to TRBD2. Germline V gives CDR1 SGHTA, CDR2 FQGNSA. Trimming at V came to 1 base and at J to 9 bases, leaving 10 bases not matched to a gene. The CDR3 sequence is 15 residues long. CDR3 residues: CASSLVELAVWSQYF. The CDR3 coding sequence is TGTGCCAGCAGCTTAGTAGAACTAGCGGTTTGGTCCCAGTACTTC.

The V gene is TRBV7-2, the J gene TRBJ1-1; TRBD1 is a possible D gene (6 bases). Trimming left V 4 bases short and J 10 bases short, with 16 bases between. Germline loops: CDR1 SGHTA, CDR2 FQGNSA. The CDR3 is 13 residues long. The CDR3 protein is CASSSGQTGGAFF. The CDR3, as DNA: TGTGCCAGCAGCTCCGGACAGACCGGAGGAGCTTTCTTT.

The chain joins TRBV2 to TRBJ1-1, with D possibly matching TRBD1 (5 bases). The CDR3 loop spans 15 amino acids. The V gene's germline CDR1 is SNHLY and CDR2 FYNNEI. V was clipped by 5 bases and J by 2 bases, with 15 bases between them. The CDR3 DNA reads TGTGCCAGCAGTCCCTTGGCCGGGGGAAACACTGAAGCTTTCTTT. It encodes CASSPLAGGNTEAFF.

The CDR3 loop is CASSEAGGRSPLHF. CDR3 DNA sequence: TGTGCCAGCAGTGAAGCTGGGGGAAGGTCACCCCTCCACTTT. The genes are TRBV6-1 and TRBJ1-6; D may be TRBD1 (5 bases). Trimming left V 0 bases short and J 10 bases short, with 10 bases between. The CDR3 length is 14 residues. CDR1 is MNHNS, CDR2 SASEGT, per germline.

The J gene is TRBJ1-2, the V gene TRBV5-4; 11 bases align to TRBD1. Trimming cost V 4 bases and J 2 bases; bases outside gene matches: 7. Germline-derived CDR1 and CDR2 are SGHNT and YYREEE (reference sequence). The CDR3 is 16 residues long. The DNA of the CDR3 is TGTGCCAGCAGCAGGCCGGGACAGGGGGGCAACTATGGCTACACCTTC. Translated: CASSRPGQGGNYGYTF.

This chain links TRBV2 with TRBJ2-1; D ambiguous. The germline V gene encodes CDR1 SNHLY and CDR2 FYNNEI. Trimming took off 8 bases at V and 3 bases at J, with 5 bases between the two ends. CDR3 length equals 11 residues. The CDR3 DNA sequence: TGTGCCAGCGGATTCTACAATGAGCAGTTCTTC. It encodes CASGFYNEQFF.

This clonotype was observed a handful of times. V usage is TRBV24-1 and J usage is TRBJ1-2; D is ambiguous. Germline lookup yields CDR1 KGHDR and CDR2 SFDVKD. This CDR3 is built from 13 residues. V lost 5 bases, J lost 5 bases, and 11 bases lay in between. The CDR3 bases are TGTGCCACCAGTGGGGTAGGAGATTATGGCTACACCTTC. Its translation is CATSGVGDYGYTF.

This clonotype showed up just once. The chain links TRBV29-1 to TRBJ2-7, with D perhaps TRBD1 or TRBD2 (5 bases each). The ends were cut back, 7 bases at V and 0 bases at J, with 16 bases in the middle. There are 14 residues in the CDR3. Germline V gene sequence: CDR1 SQVTM, CDR2 ANQGSEA. CDR3 sequence (DNA): TGCAGCGCCGACGGGCAGGGACCCTCCTACGAGCAGTACTTC. Translating gives CSADGQGPSYEQYF.

The chain uses TRBV15 and TRBJ1-4; tentative D call: TRBD1 (6 bases). The germline CDR1 and CDR2 sequences are LNHNV and YYDKDF (reference sequence). The CDR3 loop spans 14 amino acids. V lost 1 base and J lost 6, with 9 bases in between. The CDR3 DNA reads TGTGCCACCAGCAGAGTACAGGGAGATGAAAAACTGTTTTTT. It codes for CATSRVQGDEKLFF.

The rearrangement joins TRBV30 to TRBJ1-2, with D unclear. Germline-derived CDR1 and CDR2 are GTSNPN and SVGIG (reference sequence). Trimming cost V 0 bases and J 2 bases, with 16 bases left between them. This CDR3 has 16 residues. CDR3 loop: CAWSVLSRTVNYGYTF. The CDR3 DNA reads as TGTGCCTGGAGTGTGTTGAGTCGGACGGTCAACTATGGCTACACCTTC.

This clonotype was seen a handful of times. V and J are TRBV20-1 and TRBJ1-5; weak D call: TRBD1 (5 bases). The germline CDR1 and CDR2 sequences are DFQATT and SNEGSKA (reference sequence). The V end was cut by 1 base, the J end by 6 bases, with 13 bases between. The CDR3 totals 14 residues. Here the CDR3 DNA reads TGCAGTGCTAGAGCCCTAGCGGGGGGTCAGCCCCAGCATTTT. Translation: CSARALAGGQPQHF.

The chain combines TRBV6-1 with TRBJ2-7, with 10 bases aligning to TRBD2. Trimming removed 5 bases from V and 2 bases from J; junction bases left unmatched: 6. The CDR3 is 15 amino acids. Looked up from germline, CDR1 is MNHNS and CDR2 is SASEGT. CDR3 DNA sequence: TGTGCCAGCAGTACCCGGACTAGCGGAACCTACGAGCAGTACTTC. The encoded protein is CASSTRTSGTYEQYF.

The gene calls are TRBV11-3 and TRBJ2-1; D possibly corresponds to TRBD1 (5 bases). The J call may be wrong; the DNA end is better matched by TRBJ2-7. The V gene's germline CDR1 is SGHNT and CDR2 YENEEA. The length of the CDR3 is 13 residues. CDR3 DNA sequence: TGTGCCAGCAGCCCAGGGTTGGCGAGCGAGCAGTACTTC. This sequence encodes CASSPGLASEQYF.

This sequence joins TRBV20-1 and TRBJ2-7, with TRBD2 matching 7 bases. Germline loops: CDR1 DFQATT, CDR2 SNEGSKA (reference sequence). The V segment lost 0 bases and the J segment 2 bases; nucleotides outside the gene matches: 4. This CDR3 has 14 residues. The CDR3 bases are TGCAGTGCTAGAGATCCTAGCGGAACCTACGAGCAGTACTTC. Protein product: CSARDPSGTYEQYF.

This clonotype was observed a single time. The chain links TRBV20-1 to TRBJ2-1; tentative D call: TRBD2 (5 bases). V lost 5 bases, J lost 7 bases, and 24 bases lay in between. This CDR3 is built from 16 residues. Per germline, CDR1 DFQATT and CDR2 SNEGSKA (reference sequence). CDR3 coding DNA: TGCAGTGCTCTGAAGAGGGCGGGCCCGGGGAGTAATGAGCAGTTCTTC. This sequence encodes CSALKRAGPGSNEQFF.

V usage is TRBV11-1 and J usage is TRBJ2-7, with D unclear. Per germline, CDR1 SGHAT and CDR2 FQDESV (reference sequence). V dropped 0 bases and J dropped 3 bases, with 9 bases sitting between them. The CDR3 length is 14 residues. CDR3 amino acids: CASSLAGQLYEQYF. CDR3 nucleotides: TGTGCCAGCAGCTTAGCCGGGCAGCTCTACGAGCAGTACTTC. Complete variable domain (other parts from reference TRBV11-1 and TRBJ2-7): EAEVAQSPRYKITEKSQAVAFWCDPISGHATLYWYRQILGQGPELLVQFQDESVVDDSQLPKDRFSAERLKGVDSTLKIQPAELGDSAMYLCASSLAGQLYEQYFGPGTRLTVT.

The J gene is TRBJ1-5, the V gene TRBV2, with D perhaps TRBD1 (5 bases). Germline V gives CDR1 SNHLY, CDR2 FYNNEI. V was pared by 7 bases and J by 0 bases, with 7 bases between. The CDR3 is 13 residues long. The CDR3 loop reads CASNGGSNQPQHF. The CDR3 region has the DNA TGTGCCAGCAATGGGGGTAGCAATCAGCCCCAGCATTTT.

V gene TRBV28 combines with J gene TRBJ1-2, with TRBD1 matching over 8 bases. Germline CDR1 is MDHEN and CDR2 is SYDVKM. The CDR3 has 17 residues. J gave up 3 bases and V 6 bases, and 15 bases lay outside the gene matches. In nucleotides, the CDR3 is TGTGCCAGCAGCCTCACGTTTAACCAGGGGGCATACTATGGCTACACCTTC. Protein sequence: CASSLTFNQGAYYGYTF.

J is TRBJ2-2 and V is TRBV7-9; D might be TRBD2 (6 bases). CDR1 and CDR2 from the germline V gene are SEHNR and FQNEAQ (reference sequence). The CDR3 loop spans 12 amino acids. The V and J ends lost 5 bases and 7 bases respectively, with 8 bases between them. The CDR3 loop reads CASSPEGGELFF. CDR3 nucleotide sequence: TGTGCCAGCAGCCCGGAGGGCGGGGAGCTGTTTTTT.

There are a few counts of this clonotype. In nucleotides, the CDR3 is TGCAGTGCGCCCGGACAGGGCTTGTACACTGAAGCTTTCTTT. Translating it yields CSAPGQGLYTEAFF. This chain joins TRBV20-1 and TRBJ1-1; 8 nucleotides match TRBD1. Germline CDR1 DFQATT, CDR2 SNEGSKA (reference sequence). V dropped 6 bases and J dropped 3; count of bases not matched to a gene: 9. This CDR3 comprises 14 residues.

The chain carries TRBV11-2 and TRBJ2-7, with 8 positions matching TRBD2. Germline V lookup: CDR1 SGHAT, CDR2 FQNNGV. The CDR3 is 15 amino acids. Germline trimming cut 0 bases from V and 9 bases from J; bases unmatched to any gene: 10. CDR3 sequence: CASSLDRLAHIGQYF. In DNA form, the CDR3 reads TGTGCCAGCAGCTTAGATCGACTAGCGCATATAGGGCAGTACTTC.

The chain uses TRBV20-1 and TRBJ1-5; D may be TRBD1 (6 bases). With 3 bases removed from V and 6 bases from J, the gap between germline ends came to 15 bases. Germline V gives CDR1 DFQATT, CDR2 SNEGSKA (reference sequence). The CDR3 has 14 residues. This chain's CDR3 is CSASSGGRGQPQHF. CDR3 nucleotides: TGCAGTGCTAGTTCTGGGGGGCGCGGTCAGCCCCAGCATTTT.

The chain has TRBV7-2 and TRBJ2-4; either TRBD1 or TRBD2 may fit D (6 bases each). Trimming took off 1 base at V and 8 bases at J, with 27 bases between the two ends. The CDR3 has 19 amino acids. Germline lookup yields CDR1 SGHTA and CDR2 FQGNSA. The CDR3 nucleotides are TGTGCCAGCAGCTTAGGGAGTTGGGTTCACACCGGAAGGGGGGACATTCAGTACTTC. Translation gives CASSLGSWVHTGRGDIQYF. The variable domain in full, with the rest retrieved from reference TRBV7-2 and TRBJ2-4, is GAGVSQSPSNKVTEKGKDVELRCDPISGHTALYWYRQSLGQGLEFLIYFQGNSAPDKSGLPSDRFSAERTGGSVSTLTIQRTQQEDSAVYLCASSLGSWVHTGRGDIQYFGAGTRLSVL.

The count of this clonotype is one. Written as DNA, the CDR3 is TGTGCCACCAGCAGAGATCCCCAGGGGCAGGGGACTGAAGCTTTCTTT. Its translation: CATSRDPQGQGTEAFF. The chain carries TRBV15 and TRBJ1-1; perhaps TRBD1 as D (6 bases). The CDR3 covers 16 residues. CDR1 and CDR2 (germline): LNHNV, YYDKDF (reference sequence). Between the trimmed V and J ends, which lost 0 bases and 5 bases, there was a span of 16 bases. Based on the CDR3 plus reference TRBV15 and TRBJ1-1, the full variable domain is DAMVIQNPRYQVTQFGKPVTLSCSQTLNHNVMYWYQQKSSQAPKLLFHYYDKDFNNEADTPDNFQSRRPNTSFCFLDIRSPGLGDTAMYLCATSRDPQGQGTEAFFGQGTRLTVV.

J is TRBJ1-1 and V is TRBV7-2, with D possibly matching TRBD1 (5 bases). The ends were cut back, 2 bases at V and 3 bases at J, with 10 bases in the middle. Looked up from germline, CDR1 is SGHTA and CDR2 is FQGNSA. The CDR3 covers 14 residues. CDR3 loop: CASSLNSRDTEAFF. CDR3 nucleotide sequence: TGTGCCAGCAGCTTAAACAGCAGGGACACTGAAGCTTTCTTT.

The chain joins TRBV18 to TRBJ2-5; 9 bases line up with TRBD1. The V and J ends lost 3 bases and 5 bases, in that order; junction bases with no gene match: 4. Germline CDR1 and CDR2: KGHSH and LQKENI. The CDR3 has 14 residues. The CDR3 reads CASSPGTGHETQYF. The CDR3 nucleotides read TGTGCCAGCTCACCCGGGACAGGGCATGAGACCCAGTACTTC.

V gene TRBV21-1 combines with J gene TRBJ2-7; the D call TRBD1 from the table was never checked on the DNA. TRBV21-1 is shown as a pseudogene. The CDR3 has 13 residues. The CDR3 protein is CASSTNTGGEQYF. The CDR3 nucleotides are TGTGCCAGCTCTACGAACACAGGGGGCGAGCAGTACTTC.

The chain recombines TRBV7-2 with TRBJ1-2, with D unclear. The CDR3 consists of 13 residues. V was cut by 5 bases and J by 5 bases, with 12 bases left in between. Looked up from germline, CDR1 is SGHTA and CDR2 is FQGNSA. The CDR3 DNA sequence: TGTGCCAGCAGCCTCCCCATGACTTATGGCTACACCTTC. Translation: CASSLPMTYGYTF.

The rearrangement uses TRBV19 and TRBJ2-1; D possibly corresponds to TRBD1 (6 bases). V was clipped by 6 bases and J by 6 bases, with 12 bases between them. Germline V gene sequence: CDR1 LNHDA, CDR2 SQIVND (reference sequence). The CDR3 totals 13 residues. The CDR3 region is CASRGFRGNEQFF. Written as DNA, the CDR3 is TGTGCCAGTAGGGGATTCAGGGGCAATGAGCAGTTCTTC.